The text below deals with one T cell receptor (beta chain). This clone has at least ten counts. This clone's antigen is unknown. No base quality values were provided; no much bigger clone lies one nucleotide off. These data originate in a study of metastatic and nonmetastatic thyroid tumors (dated by TCRdb to about 2020). Regarding the complete study: For patients with malignant and with benign thyroid disease, the researchers compared repertoires between peripheral blood samples and tumor or nodule tissue samples. On the study overall, not on this receptor specifically: In both blood and tumor samples, TCR beta diversity was reported to be significantly higher in malignant tumors than in benign nodules.

None of the patients had been given any treatment before thyroid surgery. The study retrospectively analysed patient clinical samples collected from about 2012 to 2019 using T-cell receptor beta sequencing. CDR1 LGHNA and CDR2 YNFKEQ were looked up in the germline V gene. Unmatched junction bases come to 4, with V trimmed by 4 bases and J by 0 bases. From its cysteine to its phenylalanine, the CDR3 spans 15 amino acids. Only the CDR3 portion is preserved as DNA: 45 bases, with reading frame beginning at the first base. The library came from PCR. TCRdb records Illumina HiSeq 4000 as the sequencer. High-throughput sequencing was used to profile the CDR3 region of the TCR beta-chain in every patient. In the original analysis: A classifier to discriminate distant-metastatic papillary thyroid cancer patients was built from CDR3 differences across clinicopathological groups. Repertoire diversity was assessed with the Shannon index, and tumor-blood repertoire similarity with the Morisita-Horn index. The public reads were run again by TCRdb, first through fastp at Q25 and then through MiXCR, and only productive beta chains were kept. None of the V and J calls come from the authors' own analysis; TCRdb made them. For this sample the table gives approximately 58,000 clones, of which more than 20% were detected only once. The ten largest make up 3.5% to 5% of the sample.

The rearrangement combines TRBV4-2 with TRBJ1-1; the junction holds 8 bases that match TRBD1. The specimen was blood. The source of this sequence is a female donor with papillary thyroid cancer or a benign thyroid nodule (not recorded which). Some clones in this sample may be carry-over from other donors' samples. The DNA sequence is given as TGTGCCAGCAGCCGACAGGGGACCATGAACACTGAAGCTTTCTTT. The resulting protein is CASSRQGTMNTEAFF.